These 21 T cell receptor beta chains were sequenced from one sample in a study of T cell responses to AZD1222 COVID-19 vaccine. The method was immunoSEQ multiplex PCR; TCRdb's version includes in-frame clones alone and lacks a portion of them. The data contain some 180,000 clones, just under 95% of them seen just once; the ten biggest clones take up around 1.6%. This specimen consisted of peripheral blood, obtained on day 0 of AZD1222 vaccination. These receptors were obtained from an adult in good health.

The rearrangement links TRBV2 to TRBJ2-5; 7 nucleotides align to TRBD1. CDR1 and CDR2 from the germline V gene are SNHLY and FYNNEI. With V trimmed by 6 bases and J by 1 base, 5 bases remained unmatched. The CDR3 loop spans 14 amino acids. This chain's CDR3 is CASSDRDSQETQYF. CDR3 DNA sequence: TGTGCCAGCAGCGACCGGGACAGCCAAGAGACCCAGTACTTC.

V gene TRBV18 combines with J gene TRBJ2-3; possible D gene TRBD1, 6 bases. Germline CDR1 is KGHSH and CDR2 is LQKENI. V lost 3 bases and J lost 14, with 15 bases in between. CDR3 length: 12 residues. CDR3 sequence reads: CASSPQGNRWYF. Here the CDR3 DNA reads TGTGCCAGCTCACCGCAGGGGAACAGATGGTATTTT.

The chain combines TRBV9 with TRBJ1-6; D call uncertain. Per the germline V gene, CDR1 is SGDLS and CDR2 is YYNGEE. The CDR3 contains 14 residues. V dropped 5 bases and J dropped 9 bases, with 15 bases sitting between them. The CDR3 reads CASSAFGDFSPLHF. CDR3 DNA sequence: TGTGCCAGCAGTGCTTTTGGGGATTTTTCACCCCTCCACTTT.

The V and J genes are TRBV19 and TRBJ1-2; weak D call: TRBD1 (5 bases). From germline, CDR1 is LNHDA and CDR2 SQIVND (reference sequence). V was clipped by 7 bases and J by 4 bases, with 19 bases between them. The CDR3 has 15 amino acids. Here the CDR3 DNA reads TGTGCCAGTACCCCCGGGCAGGGATGGGGCTATGGCTACACCTTC. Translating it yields CASTPGQGWGYGYTF. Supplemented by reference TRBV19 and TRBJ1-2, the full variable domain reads DGGITQSPKYLFRKEGQNVTLSCEQNLNHDAMYWYRQDPGQGLRLIYYSQIVNDFQKGDIAEGYSVSREKKESFPLTVTSAQKNPTAFYLCASTPGQGWGYGYTFGSGTRLTVV.

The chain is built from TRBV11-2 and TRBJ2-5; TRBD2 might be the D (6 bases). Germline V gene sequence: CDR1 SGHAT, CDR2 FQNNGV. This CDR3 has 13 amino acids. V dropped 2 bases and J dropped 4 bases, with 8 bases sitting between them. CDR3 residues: CASSLLRGETQYF. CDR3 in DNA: TGTGCCAGCAGCTTATTGCGGGGAGAGACCCAGTACTTC.

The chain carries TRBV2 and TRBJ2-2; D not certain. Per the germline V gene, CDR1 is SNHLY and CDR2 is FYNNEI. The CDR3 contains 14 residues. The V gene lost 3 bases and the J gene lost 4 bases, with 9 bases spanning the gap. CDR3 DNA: TGTGCCAGCAGTGACGACCGAATCACCGGGGAGCTGTTTTTT. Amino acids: CASSDDRITGELFF.

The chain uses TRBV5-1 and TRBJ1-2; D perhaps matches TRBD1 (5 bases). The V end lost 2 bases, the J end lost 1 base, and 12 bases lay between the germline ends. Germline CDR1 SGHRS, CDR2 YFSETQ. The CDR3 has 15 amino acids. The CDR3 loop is CASSLPGNINYGYTF. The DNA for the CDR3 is TGCGCCAGCAGCTTACCAGGGAATATTAACTATGGCTACACCTTC.

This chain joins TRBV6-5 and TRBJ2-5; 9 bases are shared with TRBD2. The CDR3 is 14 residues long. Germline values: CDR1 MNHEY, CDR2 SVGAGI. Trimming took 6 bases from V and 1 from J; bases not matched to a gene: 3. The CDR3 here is CASSPTSGQETQYF. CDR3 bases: TGTGCCAGCAGCCCGACTAGCGGCCAAGAGACCCAGTACTTC.

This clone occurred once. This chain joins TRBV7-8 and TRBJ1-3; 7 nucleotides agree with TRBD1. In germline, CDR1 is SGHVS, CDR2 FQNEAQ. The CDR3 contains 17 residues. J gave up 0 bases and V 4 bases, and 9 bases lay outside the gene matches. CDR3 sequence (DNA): TGTGCCAGCAGCTCGTTGACAGGGACAAGCTCTGGAAACACCATATATTTT. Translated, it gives CASSSLTGTSSGNTIYF.

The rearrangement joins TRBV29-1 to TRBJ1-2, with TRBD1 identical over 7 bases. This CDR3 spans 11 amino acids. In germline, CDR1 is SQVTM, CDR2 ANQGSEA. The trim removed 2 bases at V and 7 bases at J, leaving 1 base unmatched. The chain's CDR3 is CSVERDSGYTF. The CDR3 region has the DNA TGCAGCGTTGAAAGGGACAGTGGCTACACCTTC.

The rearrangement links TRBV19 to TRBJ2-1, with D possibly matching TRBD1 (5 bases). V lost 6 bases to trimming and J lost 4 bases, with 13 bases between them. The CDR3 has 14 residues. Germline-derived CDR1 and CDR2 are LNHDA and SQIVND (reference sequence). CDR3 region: CASRLQVTYNEQFF. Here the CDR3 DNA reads TGTGCCAGTAGGCTACAGGTGACATACAATGAGCAGTTCTTC.

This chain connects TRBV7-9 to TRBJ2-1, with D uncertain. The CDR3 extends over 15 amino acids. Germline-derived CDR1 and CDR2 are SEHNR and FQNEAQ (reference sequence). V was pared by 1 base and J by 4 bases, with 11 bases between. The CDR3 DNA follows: TGTGCCAGCAGCTTAGGTGGACGAAGTTACAATGAGCAGTTCTTC. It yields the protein CASSLGGRSYNEQFF.

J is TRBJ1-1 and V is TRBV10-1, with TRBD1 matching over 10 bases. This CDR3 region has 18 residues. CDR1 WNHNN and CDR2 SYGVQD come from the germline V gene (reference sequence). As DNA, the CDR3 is TGCTCTCAAGCCGGGAACCCGGGACAGGGGATAATGAACACTGAAGCTTTCTTT. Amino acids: CSQAGNPGQGIMNTEAFF.

The CDR3 sequence: CASSPGVGEQYF. The CDR3 nucleotides read TGTGCCAGTAGTCCCGGGGTGGGGGAGCAGTACTTC. V gene TRBV19 combines with J gene TRBJ2-7; D is perhaps TRBD2 (5 bases). The ends were cut back, 5 bases at V and 7 bases at J, with 12 bases in the middle. This CDR3 is built from 12 residues. Germline assignment: CDR1 LNHDA and CDR2 SQIVND (reference sequence).

CDR3 DNA: TGTGCCAGCAGCCAGGACAGGGGTCGACCGGTGGGCTACAATGAGCAGTTCTTC. Encoded protein: CASSQDRGRPVGYNEQFF. The chain joins TRBV5-6 to TRBJ2-1; 9 bases align to TRBD1. CDR1 is SGHDT and CDR2 is YYEEEE in the germline V gene. The CDR3 extends over 18 amino acids. Trimming at V came to 4 bases and at J to 3 bases, leaving 14 bases not matched to a gene.

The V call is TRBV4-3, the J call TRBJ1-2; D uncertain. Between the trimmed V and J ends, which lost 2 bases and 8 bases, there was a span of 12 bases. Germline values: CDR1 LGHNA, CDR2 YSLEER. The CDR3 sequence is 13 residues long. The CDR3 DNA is TGCGCCAGCAGCCAAACAGCCGGTGGGGGCTACACCTTC. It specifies CASSQTAGGGYTF.

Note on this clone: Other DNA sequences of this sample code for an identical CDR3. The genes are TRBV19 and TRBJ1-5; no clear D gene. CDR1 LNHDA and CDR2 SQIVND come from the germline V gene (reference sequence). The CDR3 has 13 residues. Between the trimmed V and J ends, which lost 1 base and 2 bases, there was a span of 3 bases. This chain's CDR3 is CASSIGGNQPQHF. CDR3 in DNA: TGTGCCAGTAGTATAGGCGGCAATCAGCCCCAGCATTTT.

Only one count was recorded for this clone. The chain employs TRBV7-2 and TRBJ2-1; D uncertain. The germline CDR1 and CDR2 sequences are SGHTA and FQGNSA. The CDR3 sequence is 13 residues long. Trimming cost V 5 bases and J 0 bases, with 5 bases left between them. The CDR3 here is CASSRSSYNEQFF. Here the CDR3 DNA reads TGTGCCAGCAGCCGGAGCTCCTACAATGAGCAGTTCTTC.

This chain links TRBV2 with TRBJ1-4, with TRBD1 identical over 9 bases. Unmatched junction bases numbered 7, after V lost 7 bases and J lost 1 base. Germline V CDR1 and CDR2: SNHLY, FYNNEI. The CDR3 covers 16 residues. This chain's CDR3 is CASTKGQGLTNEKLFF. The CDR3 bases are TGTGCCAGCACCAAGGGACAGGGTTTAACTAATGAAAAACTGTTTTTT. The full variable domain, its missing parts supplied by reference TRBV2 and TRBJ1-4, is EPEVTQTPSHQVTQMGQEVILRCVPISNHLYFYWYRQILGQKVEFLVSFYNNEISEKSEIFDDQFSVERPDGSNFTLKIRSTKLEDSAMYFCASTKGQGLTNEKLFFGSGTQLSVL.

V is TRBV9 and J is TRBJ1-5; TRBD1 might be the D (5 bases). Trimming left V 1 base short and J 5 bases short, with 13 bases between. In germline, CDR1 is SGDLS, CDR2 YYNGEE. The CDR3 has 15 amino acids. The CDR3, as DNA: TGTGCCAGCAGCGTAACCCCCACAGGTGATCAGCCCCAGCATTTT. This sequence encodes CASSVTPTGDQPQHF.

The CDR3 loop reads CASSQIADQETQYF. In DNA form, the CDR3 reads TGTGCCAGCTCACAAATAGCGGACCAAGAGACCCAGTACTTC. This chain links TRBV18 with TRBJ2-5; a possible D gene is TRBD2 (6 bases). Trimming removed 4 bases from V and 0 bases from J, with 9 bases in between. The germline V gene has CDR1 KGHSH and CDR2 LQKENI. The CDR3 consists of 14 residues.